One and the same sample provided the 30 T cell receptor beta chains below, sequenced in a study of CD8+ T cells in alopecia areata. The treatment denotes: oral pan-JAK inhibitor, 5-10 mg twice daily. Following RNA extraction, reverse transcription yielded cDNA that acted as the sequencing template. Libraries were prepared by immunoSEQ multiplex PCR; TCRdb keeps only in-frame clonotypes and omits some of them. The sample comprises 150,000 to 250,000 clones, 45% to 65% of which are singletons, and around 3.2% rests with the top ten. The material was CD4+ T cells sorted from blood, obtained at week 4, from a patient treated with tofacitinib. The receptors here all came from a human donor with alopecia areata.

This clone was detected only a few times. V is TRBV7-9 and J is TRBJ1-1, with D hard to call. CDR3 length: 15 residues. V dropped 2 bases and J dropped 3 bases, with 13 bases sitting between them. Germline values: CDR1 SEHNR, CDR2 FQNEAQ (reference sequence). The DNA for the CDR3 is TGTGCCAGCAGCTTAACGACAAAACCTCACACTGAAGCTTTCTTT. This encodes CASSLTTKPHTEAFF.

There are a few counts of this clone. The genes are TRBV30 and TRBJ2-7; 8 nucleotides match TRBD1. The CDR3 runs to 13 residues. Germline CDR1 GTSNPN, CDR2 SVGIG (reference sequence). V lost 3 bases, J lost 2 bases, and 3 bases stayed unmatched. The CDR3 DNA follows: TGTGCCTGGAGAAAGACAGGGGCCTACGAGCAGTACTTC. Translating gives CAWRKTGAYEQYF. Variable domain in full (rest from reference TRBV30 and TRBJ2-7): SQTIHQWPATLVQPVGSPLSLECTVEGTSNPNLYWYRQAAGRGLQLLFYSVGIGQISSEVPQNLSASRPQDRQFILSSKKLLLSDSGFYLCAWRKTGAYEQYFGPGTRLTVT.

The chain has TRBV15 and TRBJ1-2; D is possibly TRBD1 (5 bases). This CDR3 spans 15 amino acids. V gave up 0 bases and J gave up 1 base, with 9 bases separating them. The germline V gene encodes CDR1 LNHNV and CDR2 YYDKDF (reference sequence). In DNA, the CDR3 is TGTGCCACCAGCAGAGATTTGGGACGTAACTATGGCTACACCTTC. It encodes CATSRDLGRNYGYTF.

This chain connects TRBV6-5 to TRBJ2-7; 7 nucleotides agree with TRBD1. The germline V gene has CDR1 MNHEY and CDR2 SVGAGI. Trimming at V came to 5 bases and at J to 7 bases, leaving 8 bases not matched to a gene. CDR3 length: 13 residues. The CDR3 nucleotides are TGTGCCAGCAGTCCCACAGGGGCCGGAGAGCAGTACTTC. Protein sequence: CASSPTGAGEQYF.

The V call is TRBV29-1, the J call TRBJ2-7; D is possibly TRBD1 or TRBD2 (6 bases each). Trimming stripped 3 bases from V and 2 bases from J, with 14 bases between. The CDR3 length is 14 residues. CDR1 is SQVTM and CDR2 is ANQGSEA in the germline V gene. The CDR3: CSVDSGRGTYEQYF. DNA for the CDR3: TGCAGCGTTGATAGCGGCAGGGGAACCTACGAGCAGTACTTC.

This clone has more than one count but fewer than ten. The chain is built from TRBV5-1 and TRBJ2-3, with D unresolved. Germline CDR1 reads SGHRS; CDR2 reads YFSETQ. The CDR3 is 13 amino acids. The germline V and J ends were trimmed by 2 bases and 5 bases, with 9 bases remaining between them. CDR3: CASSLPEGDTQYF. Written as DNA, the CDR3 is TGCGCCAGCAGCTTACCAGAAGGAGATACGCAGTATTTT. Supplemented by reference TRBV5-1 and TRBJ2-3, the full variable domain reads KAGVTQTPRYLIKTRGQQVTLSCSPISGHRSVSWYQQTPGQGLQFLFEYFSETQRNKGNFPGRFSGRQFSNSRSEMNVSTLELGDSALYLCASSLPEGDTQYFGPGTRLTVL.

This clone appeared a few times. The chain employs TRBV29-1 and TRBJ2-7; TRBD1 aligns across 7 bases. CDR1 SQVTM and CDR2 ANQGSEA come from the germline V gene. V dropped 4 bases and J dropped 2; count of bases not matched to a gene: 5. The CDR3 totals 13 residues. The chain's CDR3 is CSVGRGPAYEQYF. In nucleotides, the CDR3 is TGCAGCGTTGGAAGGGGGCCCGCCTACGAGCAGTACTTC.

V is TRBV7-9 and J is TRBJ1-2; TRBD1 might be the D (6 bases). The germline gives CDR1 SEHNR, CDR2 FQNEAQ (reference sequence). This CDR3 has 13 residues. V was clipped by 5 bases and J by 4 bases, with 11 bases between them. CDR3 protein: CASSNDRIYGYTF. The CDR3 DNA follows: TGTGCCAGCAGCAACGACAGGATCTATGGCTACACCTTC.

This sequence joins TRBV30 and TRBJ1-4; unclear D gene. CDR1 and CDR2 (germline): GTSNPN, SVGIG (reference sequence). This CDR3 has 14 amino acids. V was trimmed by 7 bases and J by 8 bases, leaving 20 bases between them. The CDR3 sequence is CAYLDPTRLEKLFF. As DNA, the CDR3 is TGTGCCTACCTCGACCCGACACGGTTGGAAAAACTGTTTTTT.

The chain couples TRBV2 to TRBJ2-7, with TRBD2 as a possible D gene (5 bases). The CDR3 sequence is 13 residues long. The V gene's germline CDR1 is SNHLY and CDR2 FYNNEI. V was pared by 8 bases and J by 4 bases, with 15 bases between. CDR3 sequence reads: CASQPLAVYEQYF. CDR3 nucleotides: TGTGCCAGCCAGCCGCTAGCTGTGTACGAGCAGTACTTC.

This chain uses TRBV7-2 with TRBJ2-5; tentatively, D is TRBD2 (6 bases). Germline values: CDR1 SGHTA, CDR2 FQGNSA. The CDR3 spans 15 residues. V was pared by 5 bases and J by 1 base, with 14 bases between. The CDR3 nucleotides are TGTGCCAGCAGCCTCTTGGGGACTTCCCAAGAGACCCAGTACTTC. This translates into CASSLLGTSQETQYF.

V gene TRBV9 combines with J gene TRBJ2-3, with 11 bases identical to TRBD2. The J segment lost 1 base and the V segment lost 4 bases, leaving 14 bases of the junction unmatched. The germline V gene has CDR1 SGDLS and CDR2 YYNGEE. The CDR3 spans 19 residues. The DNA of the CDR3 is TGTGCCAGCAGCCCAAGCGGTCCTAGCGGGAGGTTCCGCACAGATACGCAGTATTTT. Its translation is CASSPSGPSGRFRTDTQYF.

This clone was seen a few times. This chain links TRBV30 with TRBJ2-5; D might be TRBD1 (6 bases). Deletions cut 4 bases from V and 10 bases from J, with 16 bases between. There are 12 residues in the CDR3. Germline V gene lookup returns CDR1 GTSNPN and CDR2 SVGIG (reference sequence). CDR3 nucleotides: TGTGCCTGGATTACAGGGAAGGGGAACCAGTACTTC. This codes for CAWITGKGNQYF.

This sequence joins TRBV15 and TRBJ2-7, with 8 bases that match TRBD1. This CDR3 comprises 16 residues. The V gene end was trimmed by 0 bases and the J gene end by 1 base; junction bases not matched to a gene: 5. The germline V gene encodes CDR1 LNHNV and CDR2 YYDKDF (reference sequence). The CDR3 nucleotides read TGTGCCACCAGCAGAGATGCAGGACAGGGATCCTACGAGCAGTACTTC. Translation gives CATSRDAGQGSYEQYF.

The V call is TRBV29-1, the J call TRBJ2-7; 7 bases align to TRBD1. Germline CDR1 SQVTM, CDR2 ANQGSEA. This CDR3 has 15 residues. The ends lost 6 bases at V and 2 bases at J; junction bases unmatched: 13. The CDR3 protein is CSVVTTGQLTYEQYF. CDR3 in DNA: TGCAGCGTCGTAACGACGGGACAGCTGACCTACGAGCAGTACTTC.

This chain joins TRBV7-2 and TRBJ2-3, with 7 nucleotides matching TRBD2. V shed 2 bases, J shed 2 bases, and the junction held 13 bases outside the gene matches. The CDR3 extends over 18 amino acids. Germline V gives CDR1 SGHTA, CDR2 FQGNSA. This CDR3 reads CASSLRGAGRLTTDTQYF. The CDR3 coding sequence is TGTGCCAGCAGCTTAAGAGGAGCGGGGAGACTCACCACAGATACGCAGTATTTT. Looking up the rest from reference TRBV7-2 and TRBJ2-3 gives the full variable domain: GAGVSQSPSNKVTEKGKDVELRCDPISGHTALYWYRQSLGQGLEFLIYFQGNSAPDKSGLPSDRFSAERTGGSVSTLTIQRTQQEDSAVYLCASSLRGAGRLTTDTQYFGPGTRLTVL.

As concerns this clone: At one end the junction does not follow the germline gene, possibly because of a read error. The V gene is TRBV7-7, the J gene TRBJ1-5; 7 bases line up with TRBD1. CDR3 length: 12 amino acids. Per germline, CDR1 SSHAT and CDR2 FNYEAQ (reference sequence). CDR3 residues: CASTLGQPRQHF. CDR3 nucleotides: TGTGCTAGCACCTTGGGACAGCCTCGCCAGCATTTT.

J is TRBJ2-5 and V is TRBV9; D is unresolved. Trimming removed 3 bases from V and 1 base from J, with 13 bases in between. The CDR3 has 15 residues. CDR1 is SGDLS and CDR2 is YYNGEE in the germline V gene. The DNA for the CDR3 is TGTGCCAGCAGCGCCTATACAGTCTCCCAAGAGACCCAGTACTTC. Residues: CASSAYTVSQETQYF.

This chain joins TRBV5-1 and TRBJ1-2, with 7 bases fitting TRBD1. This CDR3 comprises 14 residues. The germline CDR1 and CDR2 sequences are SGHRS and YFSETQ. Trimming removed 0 bases from V and 5 bases from J; junction bases left unmatched: 4. The CDR3, as DNA: TGCGCCAGCAGCTTGGGAGACAGGGAGTATGGCTACACCTTC. Translation gives CASSLGDREYGYTF.

There are a few counts of this clone. The V gene is TRBV5-4, the J gene TRBJ1-4; D is possibly TRBD1 (6 bases). V shed 4 bases and J shed 5 bases, with 15 bases lying between them. Germline V gene sequence: CDR1 SGHNT, CDR2 YYREEE (reference sequence). The CDR3 spans 15 residues. The CDR3 here is CASSKKEGENEKLFF. CDR3 nucleotides: TGTGCCAGCAGCAAAAAGGAGGGGGAAAATGAAAAACTGTTTTTT.

The chain combines TRBV27 with TRBJ2-1, with a tentative D call TRBD1 (5 bases). The CDR3 loop spans 14 amino acids. The V gene's germline CDR1 is MNHEY and CDR2 SMNVEV (reference sequence). Trimming took off 2 bases at V and 10 bases at J, with 15 bases between the two ends. CDR3 sequence reads: CASSLRGGIAEQFF. The DNA of the CDR3 is TGTGCCAGCAGTTTAAGGGGTGGGATCGCGGAGCAGTTCTTC.

This clone was recorded once. V is TRBV9 and J is TRBJ1-1; D gene ambiguous. With 0 bases removed from V and 0 bases from J, the gap between germline ends came to 9 bases. The CDR3 runs to 15 residues. CDR1 is SGDLS and CDR2 is YYNGEE in the germline V gene. The chain's CDR3 is CASSVAAGMNTEAFF. In DNA form, the CDR3 reads TGTGCCAGCAGCGTAGCCGCAGGAATGAACACTGAAGCTTTCTTT.

The J gene is TRBJ2-4, the V gene TRBV6-6; 10 bases line up with TRBD2. Germline values: CDR1 MNHNY, CDR2 SVGAGI (reference sequence). CDR3 size: 16 residues. The junction had 3 bases not matched to a gene; V was cut back by 4 bases and J by 0 bases. The CDR3 DNA is TGTGCCAGCAGTTCTAGCGGGGGACTAGCCAAAAACATTCAGTACTTC. Protein sequence: CASSSSGGLAKNIQYF.

The V call is TRBV11-2, the J call TRBJ2-7; D gene ambiguous. Germline V gives CDR1 SGHAT, CDR2 FQNNGV. The CDR3 runs to 12 residues. Trimming pared 3 bases from V and 3 bases from J, leaving 6 bases between. CDR3 sequence (DNA): TGTGCCAGCAGCTTTATGGACTACGAGCAGTACTTC. Protein sequence: CASSFMDYEQYF.

The genes are TRBV2 and TRBJ2-6; D remains ambiguous. Germline-derived CDR1 and CDR2 are SNHLY and FYNNEI. Trimming removed 8 bases from V and 1 base from J, with 9 bases in between. The CDR3 runs to 14 residues. The CDR3 DNA reads TGTGCCAGCGGAGCATTATCTGGGGCCAACGTCCTGACTTTC. The encoded protein is CASGALSGANVLTF. The full variable domain, with the rest looked up from reference TRBV2 and TRBJ2-6, is EPEVTQTPSHQVTQMGQEVILRCVPISNHLYFYWYRQILGQKVEFLVSFYNNEISEKSEIFDDQFSVERPDGSNFTLKIRSTKLEDSAMYFCASGALSGANVLTFGAGSRLTVL.

This clone was detected only a few times. The chain carries TRBV20-1 and TRBJ1-4; D not resolved. This CDR3 comprises 10 residues. CDR1 DFQATT and CDR2 SNEGSKA come from the germline V gene (reference sequence). The V end lost 5 bases, the J end lost 6 bases, and 4 bases lay between the germline ends. DNA of the CDR3: TGCAGTGCTGAAGATGAAAAACTGTTTTTT. Its protein is CSAEDEKLFF.

The chain carries TRBV30 and TRBJ2-1, with a possible D match to TRBD2 (7 bases). The CDR3 is 16 residues long. Germline loops: CDR1 GTSNPN, CDR2 SVGIG (reference sequence). Deletions cut 2 bases from V and 6 bases from J, with 20 bases between. In DNA, the CDR3 is TGTGCCTGGAGTTTCGGGGGGCCGGGCAGTGGCAATGAGCAGTTCTTC. Translated, it gives CAWSFGGPGSGNEQFF.

The chain uses TRBV7-2 and TRBJ1-2, with 10 nucleotides matching TRBD1. The CDR3 has 16 amino acids. Germline V gene data show CDR1 as SGHTA and CDR2 as FQGNSA. V gave up 5 bases and J gave up 5 bases; unmatched junction bases: 11. The CDR3 region has the DNA TGTGCCAGCAGCCCCCCCCGGGACAGGGGTCTTTATGGCTACACCTTC. It translates to CASSPPRDRGLYGYTF.

This clone was seen a handful of times. The rearrangement uses TRBV2 and TRBJ2-1; TRBD2 aligns across 11 bases. Trimming took 6 bases from V and 7 from J; bases not matched to a gene: 8. Germline lookup yields CDR1 SNHLY and CDR2 FYNNEI. The CDR3 length is 15 residues. This chain's CDR3 is CASSILAGAGNEQFF. CDR3 nucleotide sequence: TGTGCCAGCAGCATACTAGCGGGGGCGGGTAATGAGCAGTTCTTC.

The genes are TRBV9 and TRBJ2-7; 10 positions match TRBD1. V lost 4 bases, J lost 3 bases, and 4 bases stayed unmatched. The CDR3 extends over 14 amino acids. Germline CDR1 and CDR2: SGDLS and YYNGEE. CDR3 region: CASSPDRGHYEQYF. For the CDR3, the DNA is TGTGCCAGCAGCCCCGACAGGGGGCACTACGAGCAGTACTTC.